These 17 T cell receptor beta chains share one sample of origin, sequenced in a study of blood T cells in healthy people across ages. The second PCR ran roughly 6 to 11 cycles with a sample-barcoded 5' primer and J-beta primers. TCRdb independently ran MiXCR on the 5' RACE reads; one entry per CDR3 protein. Found here are some 900,000 distinct CDR3 sequences, around 49% of them singletons; the top ten hold 13%. Input material: blood. The receptor set was obtained from a man aged 30 to 39 in good health.

A few counts support this clonotype. The chain combines TRBV4-1 with TRBJ2-7, with 7 bases that match TRBD1. The CDR3 contains 15 residues. Germline V gene lookup returns CDR1 MGHRA and CDR2 YSYEKL. V lost 0 bases and J lost 0; bases outside the gene matches: 2. CDR3 amino acids: CASSQEDRNSYEQYF. Here the CDR3 DNA reads TGCGCCAGCAGCCAAGAGGACAGGAACTCCTACGAGCAGTACTTC.

The V call is TRBV18, the J call TRBJ2-4; D gene uncertain. Trimming removed 0 bases at V and 9 bases at J, with 12 bases between. Germline lookup yields CDR1 KGHSH and CDR2 LQKENI. The CDR3 length is 14 residues. This CDR3 is CASSPPERSTIQYF. In DNA, the CDR3 is TGTGCCAGCTCACCACCGGAGCGTAGCACCATTCAGTACTTC.

The chain uses TRBV28 and TRBJ2-3; no clear D. Trimming removed 7 bases from V and 4 bases from J, with 15 bases in between. Germline CDR1 and CDR2: MDHEN and SYDVKM. This CDR3 region has 14 residues. CDR3 sequence reads: CASIGGSTPDTQYF. The CDR3 DNA is TGTGCCAGCATCGGTGGGTCGACCCCAGATACGCAGTATTTT.

The rearrangement links TRBV7-2 to TRBJ2-7, with TRBD1 as a possible D gene (6 bases). This CDR3 region has 14 residues. Germline CDR1 and CDR2: SGHTA and FQGNSA. Trimming removed 6 bases at V and 1 base at J, with 13 bases between. CDR3 loop: CASSPGVVSYEQYF. The CDR3, as DNA: TGTGCCAGCAGTCCAGGGGTGGTATCCTACGAGCAGTACTTC.

This clonotype occurred a few times. The V call is TRBV4-2, the J call TRBJ1-1; D gene ambiguous. The CDR3 is 15 amino acids. Looked up from germline, CDR1 is LGHNA and CDR2 is YNFKEQ. Trimming cost V 0 bases and J 1 base, with 9 bases left between them. The CDR3 DNA reads as TGTGCCAGCAGCCAAGATGAACAAACGAACACTGAAGCTTTCTTT. It translates to CASSQDEQTNTEAFF.

The V gene is TRBV27, the J gene TRBJ1-2; 10 bases are shared with TRBD1. J lost 7 bases, V lost 5 bases, and 7 bases had no gene match. CDR3 length: 14 amino acids. The germline gives CDR1 MNHEY, CDR2 SMNVEV (reference sequence). CDR3 region: CASSVGTGAGGYTF. The DNA of the CDR3 is TGTGCCAGCAGTGTAGGGACAGGGGCTGGTGGCTACACCTTC.

V is TRBV3-1 and J is TRBJ1-1; 7 nucleotides agree with TRBD1. The junction had 3 bases not matched to a gene; V was cut back by 4 bases and J by 4 bases. Germline loops: CDR1 LGHDT, CDR2 YNNKEL (reference sequence). The length of the CDR3 is 13 residues. The CDR3 DNA sequence: TGTGCCAGCAGCCCCAACAGGGGCACTGAAGCTTTCTTT. Translated: CASSPNRGTEAFF.

This clonotype was seen only once. The chain joins TRBV7-2 to TRBJ2-7; the D is unclear. V was pared by 1 base and J by 2 bases, with 6 bases between. The CDR3 is 13 amino acids. CDR1 and CDR2 from the germline V gene are SGHTA and FQGNSA. The CDR3 reads CASSLGIAYEQYF. The CDR3 DNA follows: TGTGCCAGCAGCTTAGGCATCGCCTACGAGCAGTACTTC.

This sequence joins TRBV19 and TRBJ1-2, with a weak D call TRBD1 (5 bases). The CDR3 runs 14 residues. Germline V lookup: CDR1 LNHDA, CDR2 SQIVND (reference sequence). The V and J ends lost 5 bases and 6 bases respectively, with 16 bases between them. The CDR3 reads CASSLRGAYNGYTF. CDR3 DNA: TGTGCCAGTAGTCTCCGCGGGGCTTATAATGGCTACACCTTC.

The chain carries TRBV6-1 and TRBJ2-4; perhaps TRBD1 as D (6 bases). The CDR3 runs to 15 residues. Trimming shortened V by 4 bases and J by 13 bases, and 23 bases separated the two germline ends. The germline V gene encodes CDR1 MNHNS and CDR2 SASEGT. Here the CDR3 DNA reads TGTGCCAGCAGTGTCGGAAGGGGGTCTGCGAGTGAGCAGTACTTC. This sequence encodes CASSVGRGSASEQYF.

The gene calls are TRBV20-1 and TRBJ2-4; 7 bases align to TRBD1. Germline CDR1 DFQATT, CDR2 SNEGSKA (reference sequence). The V gene end was trimmed by 6 bases and the J gene end by 1 base; junction bases not matched to a gene: 9. This CDR3 has 15 residues. The CDR3 protein is CSARTGPEAKNIQYF. The CDR3 DNA reads as TGCAGTGCCCGGACAGGCCCGGAGGCCAAAAACATTCAGTACTTC.

V and J are TRBV7-2 and TRBJ2-1; tentative D call: TRBD2 (6 bases). V dropped 2 bases and J dropped 12 bases, with 20 bases sitting between them. This CDR3 has 15 amino acids. Germline loops: CDR1 SGHTA, CDR2 FQGNSA. For the CDR3, the DNA is TGTGCCAGCAGCTTATGGGGCGGGATCACAGATACGCAGTTCTTC. It yields the protein CASSLWGGITDTQFF.

The V call is TRBV18, the J call TRBJ1-2, with D tentatively TRBD1 (5 bases). The germline CDR1 and CDR2 sequences are KGHSH and LQKENI. V lost 8 bases, J lost 3 bases, and 16 bases lay in between. The CDR3 spans 14 residues. As DNA, the CDR3 is TGTGCCAGCCGACAGACACAAGCTGACTATGGCTACACCTTC. Encoded protein: CASRQTQADYGYTF.

The chain carries TRBV6-5 and TRBJ2-3; D call uncertain. This CDR3 has 12 amino acids. V was shortened by 7 bases and J by 6 bases, with 11 bases between the two germline ends. Germline CDR1 is MNHEY and CDR2 is SVGAGI. DNA for the CDR3: TGTGCCAGCATCTCACGCCAGGATACGCAGTATTTT. Its translation: CASISRQDTQYF.

This clonotype was found a few times. The CDR3 nucleotides are TGCAGTGCTAGAGGACAGGTGATGTACGAGCAGTACTTC. It is translated as CSARGQVMYEQYF. The V gene is TRBV20-1, the J gene TRBJ2-7; a possible D gene is TRBD1 (6 bases). The V and J ends lost 1 base and 4 bases respectively, with 11 bases between them. Germline assignment: CDR1 DFQATT and CDR2 SNEGSKA (reference sequence). This CDR3 contains 13 residues.

This sequence joins TRBV3-1 and TRBJ1-2; D unresolved. This CDR3 comprises 14 residues. Germline V gene data show CDR1 as LGHDT and CDR2 as YNNKEL (reference sequence). Trimming shortened V by 7 bases and J by 4 bases, and 16 bases separated the two germline ends. The CDR3 loop reads CASNPDVGPYGYTF. CDR3 nucleotides: TGTGCCAGCAACCCCGACGTAGGTCCCTATGGCTACACCTTC.

V and J are TRBV11-2 and TRBJ2-5, with TRBD1 as a possible D gene (5 bases). The J call may be wrong; the DNA end is better matched by TRBJ2-7. Germline-derived CDR1 and CDR2 are SGHAT and FQNNGV. This CDR3 contains 15 residues. This CDR3 reads CASSWDLKGDYEQYF. The CDR3 region has the DNA TGTGCCAGCAGCTGGGATTTAAAAGGGGATTACGAGCAGTACTTC.